Shown below are 14 T cell receptor beta chains from a single sample sequenced in a study of T cells in Graves' hyperthyroidism and ophthalmopathy. Authors of the study amplified TCR beta CDR3 regions from RNA transcripts. Using the HTBI primer set, a first-round RT-PCR was run on the TCR CDR3. Via MiXCR, TCRdb re-called the multiplex PCR reads, giving one row per CDR3 protein. The sample consists of under 450,000 distinct CDR3 sequences, 15% to 18% of them appearing once. The sample was blood. The receptors were gathered from a young woman with Graves' hyperthyroidism.

This clonotype was counted ten times or more. The chain couples TRBV13 to TRBJ2-5; D gene unclear. V lost 2 bases and J 5 bases, leaving 15 bases between the germline ends. The CDR3 is 15 amino acids. Germline-derived CDR1 and CDR2 are PRHDT and FYEKMQ (reference sequence). The CDR3 spells CASSLRPTPEETQYF. The CDR3 coding sequence is TGTGCCAGCAGCTTACGACCCACCCCGGAGGAGACCCAGTACTTC.

This clonotype was counted at least ten times. DNA of the CDR3: TGTGCCAGCAGCTTAGCGATGGAGGGGACCCAGTACTTC. This gives the protein CASSLAMEGTQYF. V gene TRBV7-9 combines with J gene TRBJ2-5, with D possibly matching TRBD2 (6 bases). The ends were cut back, 0 bases at V and 7 bases at J, with 9 bases in the middle. CDR1 is SEHNR and CDR2 is FQNEAQ in the germline V gene (reference sequence). The CDR3 is made up of 13 amino acids.

This clonotype was recorded at least ten times. The genes are TRBV12-3 or TRBV12-4 and TRBJ1-3, with D hard to call. This CDR3 comprises 16 residues. Trimming cost V 2 bases and J 2 bases, with 13 bases left between them. CDR3 DNA sequence: TGTGCCAGCAGTTTACAGGTTAACGGGGCTGGAAACACCATATATTTT. Translated, it gives CASSLQVNGAGNTIYF.

This clonotype was seen a handful of times. The J gene is TRBJ2-5, the V gene TRBV20-1; D unclear. CDR1 and CDR2 from the germline V gene are DFQATT and SNEGSKA (reference sequence). This CDR3 has 13 amino acids. V lost 2 bases, J lost 4 bases, and 11 bases lay in between. The CDR3 sequence is CSARREYRETQYF. CDR3 DNA sequence: TGCAGTGCTAGACGCGAGTACCGAGAGACCCAGTACTTC.

This clonotype has ten or more counts. The chain combines TRBV11-2 with TRBJ2-3; D may be TRBD2 (5 bases). Germline V gives CDR1 SGHAT, CDR2 FQNNGV. The germline V and J ends were trimmed by 5 bases and 0 bases, with 12 bases remaining between them. The CDR3 is 15 amino acids. DNA for the CDR3: TGTGCCAGCAGCAAGCGGACCCCTAGCACAGATACGCAGTATTTT. This encodes CASSKRTPSTDTQYF.

There are many counts of this clonotype. The rearrangement joins TRBV19 to TRBJ2-1; TRBD2 matches 12 bases. This CDR3 is built from 15 residues. Germline V gene data show CDR1 as LNHDA and CDR2 as SQIVND (reference sequence). The V gene end was trimmed by 7 bases and the J gene end by 9 bases; junction bases not matched to a gene: 10. DNA of the CDR3: TGTGCCAGTATCGCCGGACTAGCGGGAAATTCTGAGCAGTTCTTC. Its translation is CASIAGLAGNSEQFF.

J is TRBJ1-3 and V is TRBV7-2; TRBD1 aligns across 8 bases. Germline lookup yields CDR1 SGHTA and CDR2 FQGNSA. Unmatched junction bases numbered 8, after V lost 5 bases and J lost 2 bases. This CDR3 region has 16 residues. DNA of the CDR3: TGTGCCAGCAGCCCAGACAGGGGACGGACTGGAAACACCATATATTTT. Encoded protein: CASSPDRGRTGNTIYF.

This clonotype was seen many times. The rearrangement uses TRBV5-1 and TRBJ2-2; D is possibly TRBD2 (5 bases). V lost 9 bases and J lost 4, with 16 bases in between. The germline gives CDR1 SGHRS, CDR2 YFSETQ. This CDR3 contains 14 residues. For the CDR3, the DNA is TGCGCCACCAGGATGGAGGAGTTCACCGGGGAGCTGTTTTTT. Protein product: CATRMEEFTGELFF.

This chain connects TRBV7-9 to TRBJ2-1, with unresolved D. Germline CDR1 SEHNR, CDR2 FQNEAQ (reference sequence). This CDR3 has 13 residues. V shed 0 bases and J shed 14 bases, with 14 bases lying between them. The CDR3 spells CASSLAEARNEFF. The CDR3, as DNA: TGTGCCAGCAGCTTAGCGGAAGCCCGGAATGAGTTCTTC.

The V and J genes are TRBV20-1 and TRBJ2-1; 10 nucleotides align to TRBD2. The trim removed 1 base at V and 10 bases at J, leaving 16 bases unmatched. From germline, CDR1 is DFQATT and CDR2 SNEGSKA (reference sequence). There are 17 residues in the CDR3. CDR3: CSARVGGSGGARSEQFF. The CDR3 DNA follows: TGCAGTGCTAGAGTAGGTGGGAGCGGGGGGGCCCGGTCCGAGCAGTTCTTC.

This clonotype was recorded at least ten times. The chain recombines TRBV9 with TRBJ1-1, with unresolved D. The CDR3 totals 14 residues. Deletions cut 2 bases from V and 0 bases from J, with 8 bases between. Germline V gene data show CDR1 as SGDLS and CDR2 as YYNGEE. The CDR3, as DNA: TGTGCCAGCAGCGTTAGCGATATGAACACTGAAGCTTTCTTT. Amino acids: CASSVSDMNTEAFF.

This clonotype was seen repeatedly, ten times or more. The chain employs TRBV28 and TRBJ2-1; the match to TRBD2 covers 8 bases. CDR1 MDHEN and CDR2 SYDVKM come from the germline V gene. The CDR3 length is 16 residues. J was trimmed by 6 bases and V by 2 bases; bases with no gene match: 9. CDR3 in amino acids: CASSLPQREYRNEQFF. CDR3 coding DNA: TGTGCCAGCAGTTTACCACAGCGGGAGTACCGCAATGAGCAGTTCTTC.

The chain couples TRBV7-9 to TRBJ1-1; D ambiguous. The germline V gene encodes CDR1 SEHNR and CDR2 FQNEAQ (reference sequence). The CDR3 is 15 amino acids. Trimming took off 4 bases at V and 1 base at J, with 13 bases between the two ends. CDR3 in amino acids: CASSSMDGGNTEAFF. Here the CDR3 DNA reads TGTGCCAGCAGCTCCATGGACGGTGGGAACACTGAAGCTTTCTTT.

The chain has TRBV27 and TRBJ2-1; 11 bases are shared with TRBD2. J was trimmed by 3 bases and V by 4 bases; bases with no gene match: 8. The CDR3 sequence is 17 residues long. CDR1 and CDR2 (germline): MNHEY, SMNVEV (reference sequence). The CDR3 region has the DNA TGTGCCAGCAGTTCCTTTCTAGCGGGAGGAATCTACAATGAGCAGTTCTTC. It translates to CASSSFLAGGIYNEQFF.